The rows below give T cell receptor beta chains drawn from one sample of a study of blood T cell repertoires in COVID-19. TCRdb's table, derived via immunoSEQ multiplex PCR, lists solely in-frame clones and lacks some. The sample includes 75,000 to 95,000 clones, 90% seen only once; the top ten take approximately 2.5%. Sequenced sample: peripheral blood. The receptors originated from a human donor in a cohort sampled during active COVID-19. Each CDR3 is given without its conserved first and last residue.

j_call: TRBJ1-3
v_call: TRBV7-2
cdr3_aa: ASSLGSDGGSGNTIY

j_call: TRBJ2-2
v_call: TRBV5-4
cdr3_aa: ASSFLAVRTGELF

j_call: TRBJ1-4
v_call: TRBV19
cdr3_aa: ASSPMGGFSGKLF

j_call: TRBJ2-2
v_call: TRBV7-6
cdr3_aa: ASSPWGGGKNTGELF

j_call: TRBJ1-6
v_call: TRBV10-3
cdr3_aa: AISEFGGGSYNSPLH

j_call: TRBJ2-7
v_call: TRBV27
cdr3_aa: ASSIGGPMREQY

j_call: TRBJ2-3
v_call: TRBV5-1
cdr3_aa: ASSRRGVDTQY

j_call: TRBJ1-1
v_call: TRBV5-1
cdr3_aa: ASSLTDSRTEAF

j_call: TRBJ1-2
v_call: TRBV5-4
cdr3_aa: ASSHDSSYGYT

j_call: TRBJ2-3
v_call: TRBV4-3
cdr3_aa: ASSQESPGDPTDTQY

j_call: TRBJ2-5
v_call: TRBV28
cdr3_aa: ASSPRGLAGGQETQY

j_call: TRBJ2-7
v_call: TRBV5-5
cdr3_aa: ASSLGGGQSYEQY

j_call: TRBJ2-7
v_call: TRBV7-2
cdr3_aa: ASSLEGQGAYEQY

j_call: TRBJ2-1
v_call: TRBV28
cdr3_aa: ASSFSGSIGEQF

j_call: TRBJ1-5
v_call: TRBV10-2
cdr3_aa: ASSAGVSNQPQH

j_call: TRBJ2-2
v_call: TRBV7-9
cdr3_aa: AEGSPPTGELF

j_call: TRBJ2-1
v_call: TRBV5-8
cdr3_aa: ASSSQTGDLYSYNEQF

j_call: TRBJ2-1
v_call: TRBV7-8
cdr3_aa: ASSLAASGGNEQF

j_call: TRBJ1-5
v_call: TRBV19
cdr3_aa: ASSPRDRGSLDQPQH

j_call: TRBJ1-2
v_call: TRBV5-6
cdr3_aa: ASTTGNYGYT

j_call: TRBJ1-5
v_call: TRBV7-9
cdr3_aa: ASSAWSDQPQH

j_call: TRBJ2-7
v_call: TRBV2
cdr3_aa: ASSPYAQGSYEQY

j_call: TRBJ2-7
v_call: TRBV4-1
cdr3_aa: ASSPRLGRGKESYEQY

j_call: TRBJ1-1
v_call: TRBV5-5
cdr3_aa: ASSINRGRGTEAF

j_call: TRBJ2-3
v_call: TRBV7-9
cdr3_aa: ASSLQGSTDTQY

j_call: TRBJ2-1
v_call: TRBV7-9
cdr3_aa: ASSSNRDREYNEQF

j_call: TRBJ2-1
v_call: TRBV7-3
cdr3_aa: ASSPDRGRHEQF

j_call: TRBJ2-1
v_call: TRBV4-3
cdr3_aa: ASSPIDRGSYNEQF

j_call: TRBJ2-3
v_call: TRBV27
cdr3_aa: ASSFGGTEADTQY

j_call: TRBJ2-1
v_call: TRBV20-1
cdr3_aa: SASAPSGNNEQF

j_call: TRBJ2-7
v_call: TRBV29-1
cdr3_aa: SVIPGLAVSEQY

j_call: TRBJ2-3
v_call: TRBV2
cdr3_aa: ASSGPKRGGLRPTDTQY

j_call: TRBJ1-5
v_call: TRBV5-1
cdr3_aa: ASSRDSNQPQH

j_call: TRBJ1-5
v_call: TRBV14
cdr3_aa: ASSHGGGGPMQPQH

j_call: TRBJ2-1
v_call: TRBV16
cdr3_aa: ASSPGRGPTYNEQF

j_call: TRBJ2-7
v_call: TRBV5-5
cdr3_aa: ASSFSATEPYEQY

j_call: TRBJ2-3
v_call: TRBV10-1
cdr3_aa: ASSPGGLTDTQY